These 27 T cell receptor beta chains share one sample of origin, sequenced in a study of blood T cell repertoires in COVID-19. Using immunoSEQ multiplex PCR, the repertoire was profiled, and TCRdb retains in-frame clones only, with some absent. This table has about 130,000 clones, almost 70% appearing once. The material sequenced was peripheral blood. The receptors were gathered from a woman in her 70s with acute or convalescent COVID-19.

This clone has just a few counts. This sequence joins TRBV7-6 and TRBJ2-7, with 10 bases lining up with TRBD1. The CDR3 contains 18 residues. V lost 5 bases and J lost 0; bases outside the gene matches: 13. The germline V gene has CDR1 SGHVS and CDR2 FNYEAQ. Here the CDR3 DNA reads TGTGCCAGCAGCCCCGGGACAGGGGCCGTTTTTCCCTCCTACGAGCAGTACTTC. It translates to CASSPGTGAVFPSYEQYF.

The V and J genes are TRBV20-1 and TRBJ2-3, with D perhaps TRBD2 (5 bases). The CDR3 covers 11 residues. Germline lookup yields CDR1 DFQATT and CDR2 SNEGSKA (reference sequence). Trimming took off 5 bases at V and 4 bases at J, with 7 bases between the two ends. This chain's CDR3 is CSAPGADTQYF. The CDR3 nucleotides are TGCAGTGCTCCCGGGGCAGATACGCAGTATTTT.

The rearrangement links TRBV11-2 to TRBJ2-1, with 8 bases matching TRBD2. V shed 3 bases, J shed 7 bases, and the junction held 11 bases outside the gene matches. CDR3 length: 16 residues. The germline gives CDR1 SGHAT, CDR2 FQNNGV. CDR3 coding DNA: TGTGCCAGCAGCTTTTCATCTAGCGGGTCTTTTAATGAGCAGTTCTTC. This translates into CASSFSSSGSFNEQFF.

The chain couples TRBV7-9 to TRBJ2-1; possibly TRBD2 for D (6 bases). The CDR3 has 12 residues. In germline, CDR1 is SEHNR, CDR2 FQNEAQ (reference sequence). Trimming shortened V by 5 bases and J by 10 bases, and 12 bases separated the two germline ends. The CDR3 spells CASSRPGDEQFF. CDR3 DNA sequence: TGTGCCAGCAGCCGGCCGGGAGACGAGCAGTTCTTC. Filled out from reference TRBV7-9 and TRBJ2-1, the complete variable domain reads DTGVSQNPRHKITKRGQNVTFRCDPISEHNRLYWYRQTLGQGPEFLTYFQNEAQLEKSRLLSDRFSAERPKGSFSTLEIQRTEQGDSAMYLCASSRPGDEQFFGPGTRLTVL.

This chain links TRBV27 with TRBJ2-3; 7 nucleotides align to TRBD2. V shed 8 bases and J 4 bases; nucleotides not matched to a gene: 3. There are 12 residues in the CDR3. Per the germline V gene, CDR1 is MNHEY and CDR2 is SMNVEV (reference sequence). This chain's CDR3 is CASGGRADTQYF. The CDR3 nucleotides are TGTGCCAGCGGCGGGAGAGCAGATACGCAGTATTTT.

The chain has TRBV28 and TRBJ1-6; 8 bases fit TRBD1. The CDR3 consists of 15 residues. Trimming cost V 5 bases and J 4 bases; bases outside gene matches: 4. Germline V gene lookup returns CDR1 MDHEN and CDR2 SYDVKM. CDR3 sequence reads: CASSPRQGYNSPLHF. DNA of the CDR3: TGTGCCAGCAGTCCCAGACAGGGGTATAATTCACCCCTCCACTTT.

This chain uses TRBV5-4 with TRBJ1-1; a weak D match, TRBD1 (5 bases). The length of the CDR3 is 14 residues. Looked up from germline, CDR1 is SGHNT and CDR2 is YYREEE (reference sequence). Trimming removed 2 bases from V and 3 bases from J, with 11 bases in between. The CDR3 nucleotides read TGTGCCAGCAGCTTCCGGGGGTATGACACTGAAGCTTTCTTT. Translating gives CASSFRGYDTEAFF.

This sequence joins TRBV7-9 and TRBJ1-2; the D gene is possibly TRBD1 (5 bases). Germline lookup yields CDR1 SEHNR and CDR2 FQNEAQ (reference sequence). V lost 7 bases and J 3 bases, leaving 18 bases between the germline ends. CDR3 size: 15 residues. The chain's CDR3 is CASTDLGWGDYGYTF. Written as DNA, the CDR3 is TGTGCCAGCACCGATTTAGGGTGGGGGGACTATGGCTACACCTTC.

The chain recombines TRBV19 with TRBJ2-1, with 10 nucleotides matching TRBD1. The germline V gene has CDR1 LNHDA and CDR2 SQIVND (reference sequence). The CDR3 runs 15 residues. J lost 5 bases, V lost 3 bases, and 4 bases had no gene match. Here the CDR3 reads CASSIQGQGHNEQFF. For the CDR3, the DNA is TGTGCCAGTAGTATTCAGGGACAGGGGCACAATGAGCAGTTCTTC. Full variable domain (missing parts from reference TRBV19 and TRBJ2-1): DGGITQSPKYLFRKEGQNVTLSCEQNLNHDAMYWYRQDPGQGLRLIYYSQIVNDFQKGDIAEGYSVSREKKESFPLTVTSAQKNPTAFYLCASSIQGQGHNEQFFGPGTRLTVL.

This clone was detected once. This chain joins TRBV19 and TRBJ1-5; TRBD1 matches at 8 bases. In germline, CDR1 is LNHDA, CDR2 SQIVND (reference sequence). This CDR3 region has 16 residues. V was pared by 7 bases and J by 3 bases, with 11 bases of the junction left unmatched. CDR3 bases: TGTGCCAGTACTCTGCGTCAGGGGGCGAACAATCAGCCCCAGCATTTT. This translates into CASTLRQGANNQPQHF. The variable domain in full, with the rest retrieved from reference TRBV19 and TRBJ1-5, is DGGITQSPKYLFRKEGQNVTLSCEQNLNHDAMYWYRQDPGQGLRLIYYSQIVNDFQKGDIAEGYSVSREKKESFPLTVTSAQKNPTAFYLCASTLRQGANNQPQHFGDGTRLSIL.

The chain recombines TRBV6-2 or TRBV6-3 with TRBJ1-3; weak D call: TRBD1 (5 bases). The germline V and J ends were trimmed by 6 bases and 4 bases, with 13 bases remaining between them. CDR3 size: 14 residues. CDR1 is MNHEY, CDR2 SVGEGT, per germline. The CDR3 bases are TGTGCCAGCAGCATCACTGGGGCCGGAAACACCATATATTTT. Encoded protein: CASSITGAGNTIYF.

This clone was seen a few times. CDR3 amino acids: CASRYRQGSPLHF. DNA of the CDR3: TGTGCCAGCAGATACCGACAGGGCTCACCCCTCCACTTT. The V gene is TRBV12-3 or TRBV12-4, the J gene TRBJ1-6; 7 nucleotides align to TRBD1. The ends lost 6 bases at V and 10 bases at J; junction bases unmatched: 6. The CDR3 covers 13 residues.

This clone was recorded a few times. The chain combines TRBV3-1 (or the pseudogene TRBV3-2) with TRBJ1-2; D might be TRBD1 (6 bases). The germline V and J ends were trimmed by 4 bases and 4 bases, with 16 bases remaining between them. The germline V gene has CDR1 LGHDT and CDR2 YNNKEL (reference sequence). The CDR3 spans 15 residues. The CDR3 loop is CASSLLTRTAYGYTF. The CDR3, as DNA: TGTGCCAGCAGCCTACTTACGAGGACAGCCTATGGCTACACCTTC.

V is TRBV28 and J is TRBJ1-2; maybe TRBD1 (6 bases). The CDR3 has 15 residues. Trimming left V 5 bases short and J 4 bases short, with 17 bases between. The germline V gene has CDR1 MDHEN and CDR2 SYDVKM. The CDR3 loop reads CASSTGTRVIYGYTF. CDR3 nucleotide sequence: TGTGCCAGCAGTACCGGGACACGGGTAATCTATGGCTACACCTTC.

The chain employs TRBV5-4 and TRBJ1-1; D unclear. This CDR3 comprises 13 residues. Germline V CDR1 and CDR2: SGHNT, YYREEE (reference sequence). The V and J ends lost 1 base and 1 base respectively, with 5 bases between them. In DNA, the CDR3 is TGTGCCAGCAGCTTGTTATGGAACACTGAAGCTTTCTTT. It is translated as CASSLLWNTEAFF.

The gene calls are TRBV19 and TRBJ2-2; D possibly corresponds to TRBD1 (6 bases). Trimming left V 3 bases short and J 4 bases short, with 12 bases between. Germline CDR1 reads LNHDA; CDR2 reads SQIVND (reference sequence). This CDR3 has 15 residues. CDR3 nucleotides: TGTGCCAGTAGTATCCAGGGGACGAGCACCGGGGAGCTGTTTTTT. Protein: CASSIQGTSTGELFF.

This clone has more than one count but fewer than ten. The V gene is TRBV7-2, the J gene TRBJ2-7; tentatively, D is TRBD2 (5 bases). The germline V gene encodes CDR1 SGHTA and CDR2 FQGNSA. The CDR3 runs 15 residues. V lost 5 bases, J lost 3 bases, and 17 bases lay in between. The CDR3 here is CASSGLGEGNYEQYF. The CDR3 nucleotides read TGTGCCAGCAGCGGCCTAGGAGAGGGCAACTACGAGCAGTACTTC.

This chain joins TRBV6-2 or TRBV6-3 and TRBJ1-5; D remains unclear. V was pared by 2 bases and J by 7 bases, with 15 bases between. This CDR3 has 15 residues. Germline CDR1 reads MNHEY; CDR2 reads SVGEGT. CDR3 protein: CASSYGLMTGQPQHF. CDR3 bases: TGTGCCAGCAGTTACGGGCTGATGACCGGCCAGCCCCAGCATTTT.

V usage is TRBV7-6 and J usage is TRBJ2-2, with 8 bases lining up with TRBD2. The germline gives CDR1 SGHVS, CDR2 FNYEAQ. V lost 6 bases, J lost 5 bases, and 8 bases stayed unmatched. The CDR3 is made up of 15 amino acids. This CDR3 is CASRKSGSGTGELFF. CDR3 nucleotide sequence: TGTGCCAGCAGAAAAAGCGGGAGCGGGACCGGGGAGCTGTTTTTT.

The gene calls are TRBV19 and TRBJ1-1; no clear D. Per germline, CDR1 LNHDA and CDR2 SQIVND (reference sequence). Trimming removed 4 bases from V and 3 bases from J, with 9 bases in between. The CDR3 loop spans 13 amino acids. CDR3 loop: CASSKDRDTEAFF. CDR3 DNA: TGTGCCAGTAGTAAAGACCGGGACACTGAAGCTTTCTTT.

The chain couples TRBV3-1 (or the pseudogene TRBV3-2) to TRBJ1-3; tentative D call: TRBD1 (5 bases). V was trimmed by 4 bases and J by 8 bases, leaving 15 bases between them. CDR1 and CDR2 (germline): LGHDT, YNNKEL (reference sequence). This CDR3 spans 14 amino acids. The CDR3: CASSPTAQADTIYF. The CDR3, as DNA: TGTGCCAGCAGCCCGACAGCCCAGGCGGACACCATATATTTT.

This sequence joins TRBV19 and TRBJ2-2; 7 bases line up with TRBD1. Trimming at V came to 6 bases and at J to 0 bases, leaving 10 bases not matched to a gene. Germline V gene lookup returns CDR1 LNHDA and CDR2 SQIVND (reference sequence). This CDR3 has 17 amino acids. This CDR3 reads CASRQGPGGPNTGELFF. The CDR3 region has the DNA TGTGCCAGTAGGCAAGGGCCAGGGGGTCCGAACACCGGGGAGCTGTTTTTT.

V usage is TRBV7-9 and J usage is TRBJ2-6; D perhaps matches TRBD1 (5 bases). Per the germline V gene, CDR1 is SEHNR and CDR2 is FQNEAQ (reference sequence). The CDR3 sequence is 17 residues long. Trimming shortened V by 6 bases and J by 0 bases, and 15 bases separated the two germline ends. CDR3 bases: TGTGCCAGCAGTCGTGGGGCGGCCGCCTCTGGGGCCAACGTCCTGACTTTC. Its translation: CASSRGAAASGANVLTF.

This clone has more than one count but fewer than ten. V usage is TRBV30 and J usage is TRBJ2-1; 9 bases agree with TRBD2. The CDR3 has 14 residues. The trim removed 5 bases at V and 0 bases at J, leaving 2 bases unmatched. Germline CDR1 is GTSNPN and CDR2 is SVGIG (reference sequence). For the CDR3, the DNA is TGTGCCTGGGAAGCGGGAGGCTCCTACAATGAGCAGTTCTTC. This sequence encodes CAWEAGGSYNEQFF.

This clone has only a few counts. V is TRBV20-1 and J is TRBJ1-1, with 9 bases that match TRBD1. This CDR3 region has 11 residues. Per the germline V gene, CDR1 is DFQATT and CDR2 is SNEGSKA (reference sequence). J was trimmed by 11 bases and V by 6 bases; bases with no gene match: 7. Here the CDR3 reads CSARTGAGAFF. For the CDR3, the DNA is TGCAGTGCCAGGACAGGGGCGGGGGCTTTCTTT.

The chain is built from TRBV5-6 and TRBJ2-3; 11 positions agree with TRBD2. The CDR3 runs to 18 residues. CDR1 and CDR2 from the germline V gene are SGHDT and YYEEEE. V was clipped by 2 bases and J by 7 bases; unmatched bases: 15. Written as DNA, the CDR3 is TGTGCCAGCAGCTTACTAGCGGGAGAACCCGGAGCGAGATATACGCAGTATTTT. It translates to CASSLLAGEPGARYTQYF.

The chain has TRBV10-1 and TRBJ2-3; D perhaps matches TRBD2 (6 bases). V was cut by 0 bases and J by 7 bases, with 8 bases left in between. The CDR3 extends over 13 amino acids. Germline V gives CDR1 WNHNN, CDR2 SYGVQD (reference sequence). The CDR3 DNA reads TGCGCCAGCAGTGAGTCCGGGAGAAATACGCAGTATTTT. Its protein is CASSESGRNTQYF.